This T cell receptor (beta chain) is drawn from a study of blood T cells in healthy people across ages. Study-wide context: Template-switching capture recovered about one barcoded beta molecule per two T cells. Study results and limitations: Higher diversity and more naive CD4+ cells were features of long-lived donors, compared to aged donors. No one knew whether donors had CMV, which possibly confounded expanded clonotype changes.

Regarding this clonotype: Its target is not known.

Trimming stripped 2 bases from V and 5 bases from J, with 15 bases between. The CDR3 loop spans 15 amino acids. Germline lookup yields CDR1 SGHRS and CDR2 YFSETQ. A second PCR of about 7 to 12 cycles used a sample-barcoded 5' primer and a J-beta primer mix. TCRdb re-derived calls from the 5' RACE reads in MiXCR, one entry per CDR3 protein. The sample records about 750,000 distinct CDR3 sequences, approximately 55% being singletons. The V gene is TRBV5-1, the J gene TRBJ2-3, with a weak D call TRBD2 (5 bases). The TCR originated in a man at least 80 years old in good health. Sequencing was done on a sample of blood. This CDR3 reads CASSFDGGPQDTQYF. CDR3 in DNA: TGCGCCAGCAGCTTCGACGGAGGCCCCCAAGATACGCAGTATTTT.